These 21 T cell receptor beta chains were all obtained from the same sample, sequenced in a study of cytomegalovirus exposure and HLA in healthy donors. PCR was performed using 60 Vbeta and 13 Jbeta primers. Measured with immunoSEQ multiplex PCR; TCRdb has only the in-frame clones, and not every one. The data contain 200,000 or so clones, about 77% of them singletons. The sequencing input was PBMCs. These receptors originate from a woman younger than 45 in good health and CMV-seropositive.

Only a few counts were recorded for this clone. V is TRBV27 and J is TRBJ2-2; D is possibly TRBD1 (6 bases). CDR1 and CDR2 from the germline V gene are MNHEY and SMNVEV (reference sequence). The CDR3 is 16 amino acids. V was shortened by 7 bases and J by 6 bases, with 21 bases between the two germline ends. The CDR3 bases are TGTGCCAGCACAGAATACAGGGCGGGTGGGGCCGGGGAGCTGTTTTTT. Amino acids: CASTEYRAGGAGELFF.

As for this clone: The sample has other DNA sequences that encode this CDR3 too. The CDR3 spells CASSLGTGGNQPQHF. The CDR3, as DNA: TGTGCCAGCAGTTTAGGGACAGGGGGCAATCAGCCCCAGCATTTT. The chain has TRBV27 and TRBJ1-5, with 10 bases lining up with TRBD1. With 2 bases clipped from V and 2 bases from J, the junction kept 0 bases outside the gene matches. The CDR3 runs to 15 residues. Germline V gene data show CDR1 as MNHEY and CDR2 as SMNVEV (reference sequence).

The rearrangement uses TRBV5-1 and TRBJ1-3; no clear D gene. With 0 bases removed from V and 0 bases from J, the gap between germline ends came to 10 bases. CDR3 length: 16 amino acids. Germline assignment: CDR1 SGHRS and CDR2 YFSETQ. CDR3 residues: CASSLGGSSSGNTIYF. CDR3 coding DNA: TGCGCCAGCAGCTTGGGAGGATCTAGCTCTGGAAACACCATATATTTT.

This clone was recorded at least ten times. This chain connects TRBV28 to TRBJ1-2, with 7 bases identical to TRBD1. Germline V lookup: CDR1 MDHEN, CDR2 SYDVKM. J was trimmed by 4 bases and V by 8 bases; bases with no gene match: 7. The CDR3 extends over 13 amino acids. This chain's CDR3 is CASGSGQSYGYTF. The CDR3 DNA reads TGTGCCAGCGGTTCGGGACAGAGCTATGGCTACACCTTC.

A single count supports this clone. This chain joins TRBV1 and TRBJ2-1; the DNA was not used to check the table's D call, TRBD2. TRBV1 is a pseudogene segment. The CDR3 is 8 amino acids. CDR3 coding DNA: TGCACCAGCCTAGAGCAGTTCTTC. It yields the protein CTSLEQFF.

The chain recombines TRBV28 with TRBJ1-2; D is possibly TRBD1 (5 bases). The CDR3 runs 13 residues. V was cut by 4 bases and J by 4 bases, with 10 bases left in between. Looked up from germline, CDR1 is MDHEN and CDR2 is SYDVKM. CDR3 sequence reads: CASSSTTAYGYTF. The CDR3 DNA is TGTGCCAGCAGTTCAACGACAGCCTATGGCTACACCTTC.

The genes are TRBV5-4 and TRBJ2-7; 7 nucleotides align to TRBD1. V shed 3 bases and J 1 base; nucleotides not matched to a gene: 7. CDR1 and CDR2 (germline): SGHNT, YYREEE (reference sequence). The CDR3 is 15 residues long. The CDR3 DNA reads TGTGCCAGCAGCTCGGGGACAGCCCTTTCCTACGAGCAGTACTTC. Translation gives CASSSGTALSYEQYF.

The chain couples TRBV2 to TRBJ2-3, with 10 bases that match TRBD2. Trimming took 6 bases from V and 6 from J; bases not matched to a gene: 12. CDR3 length equals 16 residues. The germline gives CDR1 SNHLY, CDR2 FYNNEI. The CDR3 sequence: CASSDIMTSGLDTQYF. In nucleotides, the CDR3 is TGTGCCAGCAGCGACATTATGACTAGCGGGTTGGATACGCAGTATTTT.

The chain joins TRBV7-2 to TRBJ2-3; TRBD2 matches at 8 bases. J gave up 0 bases and V 1 base, and 9 bases lay outside the gene matches. Germline V gene data show CDR1 as SGHTA and CDR2 as FQGNSA. CDR3 length: 18 amino acids. CDR3 DNA: TGTGCCAGCAGCTTAGGTCGAGCGGGGGTACCTAGCACAGATACGCAGTATTTT. Translating gives CASSLGRAGVPSTDTQYF. The variable domain in full, completed from reference TRBV7-2 and TRBJ2-3, reads GAGVSQSPSNKVTEKGKDVELRCDPISGHTALYWYRQSLGQGLEFLIYFQGNSAPDKSGLPSDRFSAERTGGSVSTLTIQRTQQEDSAVYLCASSLGRAGVPSTDTQYFGPGTRLTVL.

This chain connects TRBV6-1 to TRBJ1-1; the D is unclear. Germline-derived CDR1 and CDR2 are MNHNS and SASEGT. CDR3 length: 13 amino acids. The V gene lost 3 bases and the J gene lost 6 bases, with 11 bases spanning the gap. The CDR3: CASSDALEAEAFF. CDR3 nucleotides: TGTGCCAGCAGTGATGCCCTAGAGGCTGAAGCTTTCTTT.

The rearrangement uses TRBV7-9 and TRBJ1-2, with 9 bases that match TRBD1. The CDR3 loop spans 15 amino acids. The V segment lost 5 bases and the J segment 0 bases; nucleotides outside the gene matches: 4. Germline V gene sequence: CDR1 SEHNR, CDR2 FQNEAQ (reference sequence). CDR3 bases: TGTGCCAGCAGCCAGGGACAGGGAGCTAACTATGGCTACACCTTC. This encodes CASSQGQGANYGYTF.

This chain uses TRBV4-1 with TRBJ2-5; 13 nucleotides align to TRBD2. The V segment lost 4 bases and the J segment 5 bases; nucleotides outside the gene matches: 4. The CDR3 runs to 15 residues. Per the germline V gene, CDR1 is MGHRA and CDR2 is YSYEKL. This CDR3 reads CASSLLTSGRETQYF. CDR3 DNA sequence: TGCGCCAGCAGCCTCTTGACTAGCGGGAGGGAGACCCAGTACTTC.

The sample holds one count of this clone. The V and J genes are TRBV6-5 and TRBJ2-4; D is ambiguous. With 8 bases removed from V and 1 base from J, the gap between germline ends came to 6 bases. This CDR3 is built from 12 residues. CDR1 and CDR2 (germline): MNHEY, SVGAGI. CDR3 DNA: TGTGCCAGCGGGCCGGCCAAAAACATTCAGTACTTC. It codes for CASGPAKNIQYF.

The chain employs TRBV10-1 and TRBJ2-2, with TRBD1 matching 8 bases. Germline CDR1 is WNHNN and CDR2 is SYGVQD (reference sequence). Germline trimming cut 4 bases from V and 1 base from J; bases unmatched to any gene: 5. CDR3 length equals 16 residues. CDR3 bases: TGCGCCAGCAGTGTTGGACAGGGTGGGAACACCGGGGAGCTGTTTTTT. Translating it yields CASSVGQGGNTGELFF.

The table lists this clone with a few counts. The J gene is TRBJ2-1, the V gene TRBV27, with TRBD1 identical over 11 bases. The germline gives CDR1 MNHEY, CDR2 SMNVEV (reference sequence). The CDR3 loop spans 14 amino acids. V shed 5 bases, J shed 8 bases, and the junction held 5 bases outside the gene matches. This CDR3 is CASSGGTGGDEQFF. The CDR3 nucleotides read TGTGCCAGCAGTGGGGGGACAGGGGGAGATGAGCAGTTCTTC.

The CDR3 sequence: CASTAGTVNTEAFF. The CDR3 nucleotides are TGTGCCAGCACCGCCGGGACAGTGAACACTGAAGCTTTCTTT. The J gene is TRBJ1-1, the V gene TRBV7-2; 7 nucleotides agree with TRBD1. The germline V gene encodes CDR1 SGHTA and CDR2 FQGNSA. The CDR3 runs 14 residues. Germline trimming cut 7 bases from V and 0 bases from J; bases unmatched to any gene: 5.

The J gene is TRBJ2-7, the V gene TRBV25-1; D remains ambiguous. There are 11 residues in the CDR3. The germline V gene encodes CDR1 MGHDK and CDR2 SYGVNS. V gave up 3 bases and J gave up 3 bases, with 3 bases separating them. The CDR3 here is CASSDGYEQYF. The CDR3 bases are TGTGCCAGCAGTGACGGCTACGAGCAGTACTTC.

The V gene is TRBV9, the J gene TRBJ2-1; D gene ambiguous. Germline assignment: CDR1 SGDLS and CDR2 YYNGEE. Trimming cost V 3 bases and J 8 bases, with 9 bases left between them. This CDR3 has 12 amino acids. The CDR3 here is CASSARIDEQFF. CDR3 DNA: TGTGCCAGCAGCGCCCGTATAGATGAGCAGTTCTTC. The full variable domain, with the rest looked up from reference TRBV9 and TRBJ2-1, is DSGVTQTPKHLITATGQRVTLRCSPRSGDLSVYWYQQSLDQGLQFLIQYYNGEERAKGNILERFSAQQFPDLHSELNLSSLELGDSALYFCASSARIDEQFFGPGTRLTVL.

The chain joins TRBV27 to TRBJ2-1; D not certain. Trimming pared 2 bases from V and 4 bases from J, leaving 9 bases between. CDR3 length equals 14 residues. Germline loops: CDR1 MNHEY, CDR2 SMNVEV (reference sequence). CDR3 amino acids: CASSLLTEYNEQFF. The CDR3 nucleotides are TGTGCCAGCAGTTTACTTACGGAGTACAATGAGCAGTTCTTC.

CDR3 bases: TGTGCCAGTAGTCCCGCTACGGGAGAGACCCAGTACTTC. Its translation: CASSPATGETQYF. This rearrangement joins TRBV19 to TRBJ2-5; D gene ambiguous. The germline V gene encodes CDR1 LNHDA and CDR2 SQIVND (reference sequence). The CDR3 extends over 13 amino acids. Trimming removed 5 bases from V and 4 bases from J, with 11 bases in between.

The J gene is TRBJ2-7, the V gene TRBV28; the D gene is possibly TRBD1 (5 bases). Per the germline V gene, CDR1 is MDHEN and CDR2 is SYDVKM. The V gene lost 6 bases and the J gene lost 3 bases, with 12 bases spanning the gap. The CDR3 runs 13 residues. The CDR3 DNA reads TGTGCCAGCAGCCTTATAGGGGACTACGAGCAGTACTTC. Amino acids: CASSLIGDYEQYF.